This TCR beta chain was sequenced during a study of response to subunit inactivated influenza vaccine. Study-wide points: It was the authors' suggestion that each seasonal influenza vaccination recruits few new T cells.

TCRdb ran MiXCR on the RT-PCR reads and lists one entry per CDR3 protein. The data hold about 240,000 distinct CDR3 sequences, with roughly an eighth observed a single time. This clonotype was seen repeatedly, ten times or more. Its antigen is currently unknown. CDR3 length equals 14 residues. Germline CDR1 is SGHRS and CDR2 is YFSETQ. Trimming at V came to 8 bases and at J to 4 bases, leaving 6 bases not matched to a gene. This specimen was non-naive T cells sorted from PBMCs, taken around 15 days before vaccination. The chain employs TRBV5-1 and TRBJ2-3; 11 nucleotides line up with TRBD1. This sequence originates from a man in his forties or fifties who received an inactivated influenza vaccine. The CDR3 sequence: CASGGQGAPDTQYF. DNA for the CDR3: TGCGCCAGTGGAGGACAGGGGGCCCCAGATACGCAGTATTTT.